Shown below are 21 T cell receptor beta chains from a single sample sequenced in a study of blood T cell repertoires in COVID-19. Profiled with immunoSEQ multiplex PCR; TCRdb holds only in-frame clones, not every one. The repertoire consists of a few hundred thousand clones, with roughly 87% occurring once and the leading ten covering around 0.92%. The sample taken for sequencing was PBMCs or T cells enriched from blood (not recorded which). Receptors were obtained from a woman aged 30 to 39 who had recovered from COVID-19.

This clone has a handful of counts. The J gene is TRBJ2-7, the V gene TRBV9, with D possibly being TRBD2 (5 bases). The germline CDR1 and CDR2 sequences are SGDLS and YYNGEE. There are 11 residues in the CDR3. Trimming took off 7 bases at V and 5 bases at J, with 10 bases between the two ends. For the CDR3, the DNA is TGTGCCAGCGGGAGAGTCAACGAGCAGTACTTC. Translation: CASGRVNEQYF. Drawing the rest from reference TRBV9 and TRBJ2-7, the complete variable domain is DSGVTQTPKHLITATGQRVTLRCSPRSGDLSVYWYQQSLDQGLQFLIQYYNGEERAKGNILERFSAQQFPDLHSELNLSSLELGDSALYFCASGRVNEQYFGPGTRLTVT.

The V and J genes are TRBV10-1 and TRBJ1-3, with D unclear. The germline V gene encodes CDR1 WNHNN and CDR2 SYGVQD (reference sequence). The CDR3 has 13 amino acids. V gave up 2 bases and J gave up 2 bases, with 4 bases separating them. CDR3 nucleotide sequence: TGCGCCAGCAGTGAGGGAGCTGGAAACACCATATATTTT. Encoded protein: CASSEGAGNTIYF.

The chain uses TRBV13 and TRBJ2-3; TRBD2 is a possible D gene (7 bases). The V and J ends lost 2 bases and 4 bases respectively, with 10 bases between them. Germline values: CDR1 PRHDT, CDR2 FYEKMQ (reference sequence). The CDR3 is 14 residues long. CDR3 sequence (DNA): TGTGCCAGCAGCTTAATCGGGGGGCCAGATACGCAGTATTTT. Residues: CASSLIGGPDTQYF.

The chain's CDR3 is CASRPRTVGYEQYF. The CDR3 DNA follows: TGTGCCAGCAGACCCCGGACAGTCGGCTACGAGCAGTACTTC. The V gene is TRBV11-3, the J gene TRBJ2-7; D perhaps matches TRBD1 (6 bases). V lost 6 bases and J lost 3, with 15 bases in between. Per the germline V gene, CDR1 is SGHNT and CDR2 is YENEEA. This CDR3 comprises 14 residues.

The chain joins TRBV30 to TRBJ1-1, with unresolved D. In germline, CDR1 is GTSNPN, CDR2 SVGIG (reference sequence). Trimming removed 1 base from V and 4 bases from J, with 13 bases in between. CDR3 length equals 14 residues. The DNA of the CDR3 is TGTGCCTGGAGTGCATCATTAGCGGGCACTGAAGCTTTCTTT. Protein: CAWSASLAGTEAFF.

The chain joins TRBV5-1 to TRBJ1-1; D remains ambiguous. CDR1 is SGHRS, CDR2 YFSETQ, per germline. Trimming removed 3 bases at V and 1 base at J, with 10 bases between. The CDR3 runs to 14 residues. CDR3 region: CASSYQTGNTEAFF. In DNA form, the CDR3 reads TGCGCCAGCAGCTACCAAACGGGGAACACTGAAGCTTTCTTT. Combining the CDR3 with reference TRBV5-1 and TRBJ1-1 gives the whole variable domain KAGVTQTPRYLIKTRGQQVTLSCSPISGHRSVSWYQQTPGQGLQFLFEYFSETQRNKGNFPGRFSGRQFSNSRSEMNVSTLELGDSALYLCASSYQTGNTEAFFGQGTRLTVV.

The CDR3 DNA follows: TGTGCCTGGAGTTGGACGAAAAGGGGGAACACTGAAGCTTTCTTT. Its protein product is CAWSWTKRGNTEAFF. The chain combines TRBV30 with TRBJ1-1, with a tentative D call TRBD1 (5 bases). The length of the CDR3 is 15 residues. Germline-derived CDR1 and CDR2 are GTSNPN and SVGIG (reference sequence). V shed 2 bases and J shed 1 base, with 14 bases lying between them.

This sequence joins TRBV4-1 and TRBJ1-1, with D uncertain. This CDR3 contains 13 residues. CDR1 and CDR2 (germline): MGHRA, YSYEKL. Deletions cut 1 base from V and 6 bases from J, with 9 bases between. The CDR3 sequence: CASSQAPGSEAFF. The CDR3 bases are TGCGCCAGCAGCCAAGCGCCGGGGTCTGAAGCTTTCTTT.

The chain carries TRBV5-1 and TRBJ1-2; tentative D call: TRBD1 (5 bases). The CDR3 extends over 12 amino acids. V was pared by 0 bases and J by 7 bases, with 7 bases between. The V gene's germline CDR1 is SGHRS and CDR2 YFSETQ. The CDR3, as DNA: TGCGCCAGCAGCTTGGGGCAGGGTGGCTACACCTTC. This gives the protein CASSLGQGGYTF.

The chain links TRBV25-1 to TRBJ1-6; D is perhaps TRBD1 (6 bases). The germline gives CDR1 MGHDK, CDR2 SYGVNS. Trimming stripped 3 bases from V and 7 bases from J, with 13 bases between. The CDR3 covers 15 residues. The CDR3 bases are TGTGCCAGCAGTGATCCTCAGGGGTACAATTCACCCCTCCACTTT. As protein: CASSDPQGYNSPLHF.

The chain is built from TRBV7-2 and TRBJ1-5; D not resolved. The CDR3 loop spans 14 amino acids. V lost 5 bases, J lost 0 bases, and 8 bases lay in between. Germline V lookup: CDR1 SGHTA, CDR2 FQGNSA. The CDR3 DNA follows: TGTGCCAGCAGCCTTGACATTAGCAATCAGCCCCAGCATTTT. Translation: CASSLDISNQPQHF.

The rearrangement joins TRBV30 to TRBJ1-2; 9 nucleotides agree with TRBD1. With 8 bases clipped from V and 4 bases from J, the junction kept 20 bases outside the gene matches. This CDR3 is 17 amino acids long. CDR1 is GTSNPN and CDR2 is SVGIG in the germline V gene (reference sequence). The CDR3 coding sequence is TGTGCCGGCATCAGAGGAGGGACAGGGCCGTTTGGCTATGGCTACACCTTC. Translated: CAGIRGGTGPFGYGYTF. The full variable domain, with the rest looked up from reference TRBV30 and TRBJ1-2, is SQTIHQWPATLVQPVGSPLSLECTVEGTSNPNLYWYRQAAGRGLQLLFYSVGIGQISSEVPQNLSASRPQDRQFILSSKKLLLSDSGFYLCAGIRGGTGPFGYGYTFGSGTRLTVV.

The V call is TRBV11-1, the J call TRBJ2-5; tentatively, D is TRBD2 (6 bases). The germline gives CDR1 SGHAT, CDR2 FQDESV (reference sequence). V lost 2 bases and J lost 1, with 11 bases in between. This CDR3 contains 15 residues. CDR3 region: CASSLRTTSQETQYF. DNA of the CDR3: TGTGCCAGCAGCTTAAGGACTACGTCCCAAGAGACCCAGTACTTC.

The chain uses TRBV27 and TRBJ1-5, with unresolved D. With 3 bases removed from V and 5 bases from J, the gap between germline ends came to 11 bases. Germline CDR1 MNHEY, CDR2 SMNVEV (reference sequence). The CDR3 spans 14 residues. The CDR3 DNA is TGTGCCAGCAGTTTCAGAGGGCTCCATCAGCCCCAGCATTTT. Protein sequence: CASSFRGLHQPQHF.

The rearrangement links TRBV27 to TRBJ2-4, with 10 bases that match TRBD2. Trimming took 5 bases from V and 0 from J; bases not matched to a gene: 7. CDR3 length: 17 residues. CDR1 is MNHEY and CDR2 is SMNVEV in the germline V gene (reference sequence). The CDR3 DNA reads TGTGCCAGCAGTCTCCGACTAGCGGGTGGAGCCAAAAACATTCAGTACTTC. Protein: CASSLRLAGGAKNIQYF.

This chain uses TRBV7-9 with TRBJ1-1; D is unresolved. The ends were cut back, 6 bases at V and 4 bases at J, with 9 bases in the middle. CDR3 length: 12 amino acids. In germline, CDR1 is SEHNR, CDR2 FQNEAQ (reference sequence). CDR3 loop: CASSNSITEAFF. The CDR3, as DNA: TGTGCCAGCAGTAACAGTATCACTGAAGCTTTCTTT.

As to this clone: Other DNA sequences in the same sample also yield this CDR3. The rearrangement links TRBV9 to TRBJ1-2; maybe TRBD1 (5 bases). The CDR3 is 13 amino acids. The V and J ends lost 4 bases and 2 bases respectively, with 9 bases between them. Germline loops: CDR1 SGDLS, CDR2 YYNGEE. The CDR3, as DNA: TGTGCCAGCAGCCTGACAGCGAACTATGGCTACACCTTC. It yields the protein CASSLTANYGYTF.

CDR3 sequence reads: CASSHPPDVSGLQPQHF. The CDR3 coding sequence is TGTGCCAGCAGCCATCCTCCGGACGTGTCAGGGCTTCAGCCCCAGCATTTT. The rearrangement uses TRBV7-9 and TRBJ1-5; a possible D gene is TRBD1 (5 bases). This CDR3 comprises 17 residues. Germline-derived CDR1 and CDR2 are SEHNR and FQNEAQ (reference sequence). The germline V and J ends were trimmed by 5 bases and 6 bases, with 23 bases remaining between them.

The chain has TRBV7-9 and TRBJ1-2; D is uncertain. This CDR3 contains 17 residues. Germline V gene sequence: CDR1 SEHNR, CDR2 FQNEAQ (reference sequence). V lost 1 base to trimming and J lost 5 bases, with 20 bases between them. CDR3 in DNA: TGTGCCAGCAGCTTAGTAATCCAAGTCCGGTCGGGGTATGGCTACACCTTC. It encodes CASSLVIQVRSGYGYTF.

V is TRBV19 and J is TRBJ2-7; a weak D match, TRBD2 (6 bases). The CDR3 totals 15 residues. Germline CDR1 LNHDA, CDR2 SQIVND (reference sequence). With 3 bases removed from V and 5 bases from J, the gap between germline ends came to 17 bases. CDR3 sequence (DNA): TGTGCCAGTAGTATCGGGCGGGATGTCACTCACGAGCAGTACTTC. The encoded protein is CASSIGRDVTHEQYF.

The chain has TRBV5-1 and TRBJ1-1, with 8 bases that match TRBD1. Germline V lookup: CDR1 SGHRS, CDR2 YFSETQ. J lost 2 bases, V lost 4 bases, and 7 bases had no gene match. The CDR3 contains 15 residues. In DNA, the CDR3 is TGCGCCAGCAGCACCCGACAGGGGACCAACACTGAAGCTTTCTTT. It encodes CASSTRQGTNTEAFF.